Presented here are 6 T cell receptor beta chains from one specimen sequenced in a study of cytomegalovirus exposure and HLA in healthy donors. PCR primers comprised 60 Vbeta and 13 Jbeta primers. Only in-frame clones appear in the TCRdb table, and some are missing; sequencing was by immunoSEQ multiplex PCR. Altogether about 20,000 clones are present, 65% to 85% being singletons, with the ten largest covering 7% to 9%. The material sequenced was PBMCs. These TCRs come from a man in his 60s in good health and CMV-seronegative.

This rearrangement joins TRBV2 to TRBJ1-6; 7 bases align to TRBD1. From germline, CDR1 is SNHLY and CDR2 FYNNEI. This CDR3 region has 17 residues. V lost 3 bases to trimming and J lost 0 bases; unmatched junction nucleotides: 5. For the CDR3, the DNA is TGTGCCAGCAGTGAGCGACAGGGAACCTCCTATAATTCACCCCTCCACTTT. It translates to CASSERQGTSYNSPLHF.

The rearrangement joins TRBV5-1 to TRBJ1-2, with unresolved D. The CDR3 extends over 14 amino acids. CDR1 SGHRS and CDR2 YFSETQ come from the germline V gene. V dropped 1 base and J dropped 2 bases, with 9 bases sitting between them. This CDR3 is CASSLISRNYGYTF. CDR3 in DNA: TGCGCCAGCAGCTTGATCTCCAGGAACTATGGCTACACCTTC.

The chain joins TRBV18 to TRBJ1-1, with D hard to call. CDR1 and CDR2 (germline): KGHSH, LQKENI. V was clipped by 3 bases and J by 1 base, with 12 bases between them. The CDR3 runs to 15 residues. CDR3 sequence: CASSPRVTRNTEAFF. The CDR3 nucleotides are TGTGCCAGCTCACCGCGGGTAACTAGGAACACTGAAGCTTTCTTT.

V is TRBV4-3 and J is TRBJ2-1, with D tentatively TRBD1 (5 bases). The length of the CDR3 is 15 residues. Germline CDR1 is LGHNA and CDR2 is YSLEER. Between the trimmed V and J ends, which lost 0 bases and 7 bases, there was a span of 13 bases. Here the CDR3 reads CASSQDGVRQNEQFF. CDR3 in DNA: TGCGCCAGCAGCCAAGATGGGGTCAGACAGAATGAGCAGTTCTTC.

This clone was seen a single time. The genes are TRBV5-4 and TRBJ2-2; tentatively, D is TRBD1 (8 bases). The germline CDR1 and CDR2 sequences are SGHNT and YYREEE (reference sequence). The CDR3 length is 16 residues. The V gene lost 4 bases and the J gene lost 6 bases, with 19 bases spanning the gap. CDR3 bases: TGTGCCAGCAGCGCACTATACAGGGGGAGGGCCGGGGAGCTGTTTTTT. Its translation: CASSALYRGRAGELFF.

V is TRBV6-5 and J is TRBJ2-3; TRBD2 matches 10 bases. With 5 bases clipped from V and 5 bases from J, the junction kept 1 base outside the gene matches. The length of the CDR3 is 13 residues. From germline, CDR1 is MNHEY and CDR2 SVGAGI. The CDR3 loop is CASSLAGVDTQYF. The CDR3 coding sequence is TGTGCCAGCAGTCTAGCGGGGGTAGATACGCAGTATTTT.